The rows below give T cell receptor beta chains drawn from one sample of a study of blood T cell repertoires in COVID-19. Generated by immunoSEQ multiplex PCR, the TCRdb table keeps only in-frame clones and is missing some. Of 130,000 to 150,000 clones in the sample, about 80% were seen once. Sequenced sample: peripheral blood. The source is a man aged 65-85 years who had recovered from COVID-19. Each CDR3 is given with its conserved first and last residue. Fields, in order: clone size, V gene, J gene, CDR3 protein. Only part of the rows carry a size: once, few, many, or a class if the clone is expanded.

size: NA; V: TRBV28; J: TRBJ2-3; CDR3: CASSGSLAGLWDTQYF
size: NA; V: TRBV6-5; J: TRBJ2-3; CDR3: CASRTSGDTQYF
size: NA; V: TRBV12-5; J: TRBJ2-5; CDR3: CASGLPRQGLAGATTRSTQYF
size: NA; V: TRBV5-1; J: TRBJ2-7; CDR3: CASSLEGQGVNEQYF
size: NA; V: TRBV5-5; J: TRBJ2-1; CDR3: CASSLGWGLRDEQFF
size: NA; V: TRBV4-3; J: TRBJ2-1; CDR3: CASSQDRLAGDNEQFF
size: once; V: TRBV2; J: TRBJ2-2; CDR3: CASTWTTNTGELFF
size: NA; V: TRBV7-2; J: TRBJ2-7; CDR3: CASSLISRSAYEQYF
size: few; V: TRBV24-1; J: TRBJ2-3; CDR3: CATSDQQGGTDTQYF
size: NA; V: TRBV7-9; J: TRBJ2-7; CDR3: CASSLLGDTYEQYF
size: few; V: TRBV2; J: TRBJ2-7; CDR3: CASSESTSGSYEQYF
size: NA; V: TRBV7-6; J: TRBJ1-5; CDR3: CASSPGQGGNQPQHF
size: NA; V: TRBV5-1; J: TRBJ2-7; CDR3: CASSLDLIVREQYF
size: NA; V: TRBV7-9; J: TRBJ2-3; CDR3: CASSARVTTDTQYF
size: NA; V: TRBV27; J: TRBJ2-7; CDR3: CASSPPPGAAYEQYF
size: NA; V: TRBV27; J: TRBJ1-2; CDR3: CASSSALNYGYTF
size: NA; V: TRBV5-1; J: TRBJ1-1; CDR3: CASSSLRTRRGTEAFF
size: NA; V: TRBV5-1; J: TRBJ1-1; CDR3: CASSPGTANTEAFF
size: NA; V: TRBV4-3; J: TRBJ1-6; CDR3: CASSQWTADNSPLHF
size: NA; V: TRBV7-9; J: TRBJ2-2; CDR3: CASPDRDRGLPGELFF
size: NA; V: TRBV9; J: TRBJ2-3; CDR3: CASSVELGADTQYF
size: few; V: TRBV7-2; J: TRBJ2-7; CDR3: CASSFYRSSYEQYF
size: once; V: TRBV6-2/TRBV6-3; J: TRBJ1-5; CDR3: CASSLTLYSNQPQHF
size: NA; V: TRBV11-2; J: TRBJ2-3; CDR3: CASSLSTGWDTQYF
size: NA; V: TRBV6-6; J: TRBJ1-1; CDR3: CASSYPQDSMNTEAFF
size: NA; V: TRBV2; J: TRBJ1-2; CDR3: CASRQFLGSGGYTF